This T cell receptor (beta chain) was sequenced in a study of post-analysis software for immune sequencing data. Study context: Patients had relapsing-remitting, secondary progressive or progressive-relapsing multiple sclerosis; some lacked subtype.

Whole-study findings and limits: Diversity measured as normalized Chao1 was significantly lower in multiple sclerosis patients than in controls. Patients used about 5 TRBV segments, including TRBV5-6, TRBV5-1 and TRBV20-1, more often than controls.

The library was made from cDNA and included unique molecular identifiers. Researchers reported 520,000 or so cDNA molecules coming from roughly 0.93 to 9.6 million T cells. TCRdb redid the calling of the PCR reads with MiXCR, one entry per CDR3 protein. The sample lists approximately 150,000 distinct CDR3 sequences; 30% were seen once. From germline, CDR1 is KGHSH and CDR2 LQKENI. This CDR3 has 12 amino acids. In regard to this clonotype: Its specificity is unknown. A junction end diverges from the germline sequence, so it may reflect a read error.

The chain uses TRBV18 and TRBJ2-3; no definite D call. The sample consisted of blood. The TCR originated in a girl aged 10-17 years with multiple sclerosis. In DNA, the CDR3 is TGTACCAGCTCACCAAGCTCAGATACGCAGTATTTT. Its protein is CTSSPSSDTQYF.